Listed below are T cell receptor beta chains from one sample, sequenced in a study of vaccination and CD4 T cells after COVID-19. Using its own MiXCR run on the PCR reads, TCRdb lists one record per CDR3 protein. The sample consists of some 23,000 distinct CDR3 sequences, 28% of them appearing once. No cognate antigen is known for these TCRs. The material was CD4+ T cells from blood, cultured in vitro, obtained about 7 months after SARS-CoV-2 vaccination. Source of these receptors: a human donor who had recovered from COVID-19. CDR3s include the opening cysteine and the closing phenylalanine or tryptophan. Fields, in order: V gene, J gene, clone size, CDR3 protein. The size field is filled for only some rows; it gives once, few, many or a size class.

V: TRBV7-9; J: TRBJ2-1; size: NA; CDR3: CASSPIEGEQFF
V: TRBV20-1; J: TRBJ2-2; size: once; CDR3: CSAKDRIATGELFF
V: TRBV6-2/TRBV6-3; J: TRBJ2-7; size: NA; CDR3: CASSSPGRAGSYEQYF
V: TRBV6-1; J: TRBJ2-7; size: few; CDR3: CASTTPRLGSVQYF
V: TRBV27; J: TRBJ2-1; size: few; CDR3: CASSRLLADYNEQFF
V: TRBV20-1; J: TRBJ2-1; size: few; CDR3: CSASLGGNEQFF
V: TRBV4-2; J: TRBJ2-3; size: NA; CDR3: CASSQGRDTDTQYF
V: TRBV20-1; J: TRBJ2-1; size: NA; CDR3: CSARESGGIRYNEQFF
V: TRBV6-2/TRBV6-3; J: TRBJ2-7; size: NA; CDR3: CASSYWGTVVSYEQYF
V: TRBV7-9; J: TRBJ2-7; size: NA; CDR3: CASSLGTGVSYEQYF
V: TRBV20-1; J: TRBJ2-3; size: few; CDR3: CSARGGGRTSTDTQYF